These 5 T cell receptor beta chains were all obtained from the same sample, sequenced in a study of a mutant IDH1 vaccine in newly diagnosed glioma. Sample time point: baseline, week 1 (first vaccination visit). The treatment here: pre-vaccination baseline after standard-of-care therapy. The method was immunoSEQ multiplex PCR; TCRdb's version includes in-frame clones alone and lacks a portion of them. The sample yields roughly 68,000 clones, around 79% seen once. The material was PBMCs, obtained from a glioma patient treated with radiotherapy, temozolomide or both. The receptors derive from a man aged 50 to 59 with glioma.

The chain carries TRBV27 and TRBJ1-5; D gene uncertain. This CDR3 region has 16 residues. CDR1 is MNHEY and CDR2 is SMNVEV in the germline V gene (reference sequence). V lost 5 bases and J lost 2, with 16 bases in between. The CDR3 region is CASSGLRGGGNQPQHF. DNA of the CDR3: TGTGCCAGCAGTGGGTTACGGGGAGGTGGCAATCAGCCCCAGCATTTT.

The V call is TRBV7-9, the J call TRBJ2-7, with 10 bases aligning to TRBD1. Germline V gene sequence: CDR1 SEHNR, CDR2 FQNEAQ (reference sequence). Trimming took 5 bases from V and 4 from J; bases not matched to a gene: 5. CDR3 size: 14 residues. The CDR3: CASSPPGQGYEQYF. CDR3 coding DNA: TGTGCCAGCAGCCCCCCGGGACAGGGGTACGAGCAGTACTTC.

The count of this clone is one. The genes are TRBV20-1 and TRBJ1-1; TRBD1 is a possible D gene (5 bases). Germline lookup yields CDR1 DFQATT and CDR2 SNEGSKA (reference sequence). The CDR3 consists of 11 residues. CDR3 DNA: TGCGCAGGGCAAGGGGACACTGAAGCTTTCTTT. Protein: CAGQGDTEAFF.

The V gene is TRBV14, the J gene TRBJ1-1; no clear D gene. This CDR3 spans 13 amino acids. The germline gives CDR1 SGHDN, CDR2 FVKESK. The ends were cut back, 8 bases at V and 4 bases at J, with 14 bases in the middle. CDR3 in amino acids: CASARLGSTEAFF. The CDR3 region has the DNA TGTGCCAGCGCCCGCCTCGGGAGCACTGAAGCTTTCTTT.

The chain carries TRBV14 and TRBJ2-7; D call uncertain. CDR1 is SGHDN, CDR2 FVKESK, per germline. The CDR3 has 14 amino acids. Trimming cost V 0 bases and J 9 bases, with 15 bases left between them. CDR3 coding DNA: TGTGCCAGCAGCCAAGATCCGTTCGTAGGAATGCAGTACTTC. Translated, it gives CASSQDPFVGMQYF.